The present TCR beta chain was sequenced within a study of T cell changes during pregnancy in multiple sclerosis. Method: immunoSEQ multiplex PCR; TCRdb's copy keeps in-frame clones and lacks some. The sample carries tens of thousands of clones, 80% to 95% recorded once. Germline V CDR1 and CDR2: SNHLY, FYNNEI. The V gene end was trimmed by 9 bases and the J gene end by 2 bases; junction bases not matched to a gene: 4. This CDR3 is 13 amino acids long. V is TRBV2 and J is TRBJ2-1; 7 bases fit TRBD2. Sequenced here: CD8+ T cells from peripheral blood mononuclear cells, sampled after pregnancy. This TCR was recovered from a female donor with multiple sclerosis, enrolled in a pregnancy study. CDR3 region: CASSSGPYNEQFF. The CDR3 region has the DNA TGTGCCAGTTCTAGCGGCCCCTACAATGAGCAGTTCTTC.